One and the same sample provided the 8 T cell receptor beta chains below, sequenced in a study of blood T cell repertoires in COVID-19. TCRdb's table, derived via immunoSEQ multiplex PCR, lists solely in-frame clones and lacks some. The profile covers roughly 390,000 clones, with 85% appearing a single time and around 3.4% taken by the ten largest. The sample comprised peripheral blood. The source is a woman between 18 and 30 years old with acute or convalescent COVID-19.

V and J are TRBV11-2 and TRBJ1-1; unclear D gene. The CDR3 runs to 12 residues. Germline lookup yields CDR1 SGHAT and CDR2 FQNNGV. V lost 4 bases, J lost 2 bases, and 5 bases lay in between. The CDR3 region has the DNA TGTGCCAGCAGCTCCATCAACACTGAAGCTTTCTTT. As protein: CASSSINTEAFF.

This clone was detected only a few times. The chain employs TRBV19 and TRBJ1-6, with 7 nucleotides matching TRBD1. With 4 bases clipped from V and 10 bases from J, the junction kept 7 bases outside the gene matches. The CDR3 runs 14 residues. CDR1 is LNHDA and CDR2 is SQIVND in the germline V gene (reference sequence). In DNA form, the CDR3 reads TGTGCCAGTAGTAGGGACAGAGCTTGGTCACCCCTCCACTTT. This sequence encodes CASSRDRAWSPLHF.

V is TRBV4-2 and J is TRBJ1-1; no clear D. Germline V gene sequence: CDR1 LGHNA, CDR2 YNFKEQ. The V end was cut by 4 bases, the J end by 10 bases, with 22 bases between. The CDR3 contains 15 residues. CDR3 loop: CASSPLLEGTSGAFF. The CDR3 nucleotides read TGTGCCAGCAGCCCCCTGCTGGAGGGAACTTCAGGAGCTTTCTTT.

The rearrangement uses TRBV9 and TRBJ2-3; 9 bases map to TRBD1. The CDR3 is 15 residues long. From germline, CDR1 is SGDLS and CDR2 YYNGEE. J lost 6 bases, V lost 7 bases, and 12 bases had no gene match. The CDR3 sequence is CASPGGDRVTDTQYF. The CDR3 DNA reads as TGTGCCAGCCCCGGAGGGGACAGGGTGACCGATACGCAGTATTTT.

The J gene is TRBJ2-3, the V gene TRBV6-5; TRBD2 aligns across 13 bases. The CDR3 totals 15 residues. J was trimmed by 4 bases and V by 5 bases; bases with no gene match: 3. Germline-derived CDR1 and CDR2 are MNHEY and SVGAGI. The chain's CDR3 is CASSILAGGPDTQYF. CDR3 sequence (DNA): TGTGCCAGCAGTATACTAGCGGGGGGGCCAGATACGCAGTATTTT.

This clone was seen more than once but under ten times. The rearrangement uses TRBV24-1 and TRBJ1-1; 12 bases map to TRBD1. After removal of 4 bases from V and 11 bases from J, the junction contained 7 bases not matched to a gene. Germline CDR1 and CDR2: KGHDR and SFDVKD. The CDR3 runs 14 residues. The CDR3 region is CATSEAGQGARAFF. Written as DNA, the CDR3 is TGTGCCACCAGTGAGGCGGGACAGGGGGCTCGTGCTTTCTTT.

There are a few counts of this clone. This rearrangement joins TRBV5-6 to TRBJ1-6; D is unresolved. CDR3 size: 12 residues. The V end was cut by 6 bases, the J end by 6 bases, with 7 bases between. CDR1 is SGHDT and CDR2 is YYEEEE in the germline V gene. CDR3 region: CASTFSNSPLHF. The CDR3 DNA sequence: TGTGCCAGCACGTTCTCTAATTCACCCCTCCACTTT.

This rearrangement joins TRBV7-3 to TRBJ2-5; the match to TRBD1 covers 9 bases. The DNA end favors TRBJ2-7, so the J call may be wrong. This CDR3 is 15 amino acids long. CDR1 is SGHTA, CDR2 FQGTGA, per germline. The CDR3 sequence: CASSADRGSPYEQYF. For the CDR3, the DNA is TGTGCCAGCAGCGCCGACAGGGGGAGCCCCTACGAGCAGTACTTC.